This is a list of T cell receptor beta chains from one sample in a study of T-cell reconstitution after alpha-beta-depleted transplantation in children. In TCRdb, the PCR reads were re-called with MiXCR into one record per CDR3 protein. The table records about 1,000,000 distinct CDR3 sequences, about 29% of them present only once. Sample: PBMCs, mostly from graft donor cells, taken 360 days after TCRalphabeta/CD19-depleted stem cell transplant. The receptors shown here come from a boy less than two years old who had a stem cell transplant for SCID, so the T cells may come from the graft donor. CDR3s include the opening cysteine and the closing phenylalanine or tryptophan. D genes are given only for firm matches. Clone size is not always given. Where it is, it says once, few, many or a class for expanded clones.

>few|TRBJ2-1|TRBV7-2|-
TGTGCCAGCAGCTTAATATCTTCTGGTAATGAGCAGTTCTTC
CASSLISSGNEQFF
>once|TRBJ2-4|TRBV2|-
TGTGCCAGCGGGGAAACAGGACTCTTAGCCAAAAACATTCAGTACTTC
CASGETGLLAKNIQYF
>few|TRBJ2-5|TRBV28|-
TGTGCCAGCAGTTTAGGTAGCGTCGGGGAGACCCAGTACTTC
CASSLGSVGETQYF
>-|TRBJ2-3|TRBV20-1|-
TGCAGTGCTAGAGATTGGTCCGACGGCACAGATACGCAGTATTTT
CSARDWSDGTDTQYF
>few|TRBJ2-2|TRBV6-5|-
TGTGCCAGCAGTTACTCGATAAGGGGAATGTCGGCCGGGGAGCTGTTTTTT
CASSYSIRGMSAGELFF
>once|TRBJ2-5|TRBV25-1|-
TGTGCCAGCAGTGCCCGACCCGTCGGGACCCAGTACTTC
CASSARPVGTQYF
>few|TRBJ1-2|TRBV27|-
TGTGCCAGCAGCCGACTGGGAGGAAACTATGGCTACACCTTC
CASSRLGGNYGYTF
>-|TRBJ1-1|TRBV29-1|-
TGCAGCGTTGACCACCCGGTGTGTGTAGAAGCTTTCTTT
CSVDHPVCVEAFF
>-|TRBJ1-1|TRBV27|TRBD1
TGTGCCAGCAGTCCCACAGGGGACACTGAAGCTTTCTTT
CASSPTGDTEAFF
>few|TRBJ2-7|TRBV27|-
TGTGCCAGCAGTTTATGGCTAGGGGGTCACTACGAGCAGTACTTC
CASSLWLGGHYEQYF
>-|TRBJ2-3|TRBV20-1|-
TGCAGTGCTAGCGGGGAAAGACCAGATACGCAGTATTTT
CSASGERPDTQYF
>-|TRBJ2-1|TRBV5-1|-
TGCGCCAGCAGCTTCGTTGGTGAGGGAGCCGGGAATGAGCAGTTCTTC
CASSFVGEGAGNEQFF
>few|TRBJ2-2|TRBV28|-
TGTGCCAGCAGTTTATACCCAGTGGCCGGGGAGCTGTTTTTT
CASSLYPVAGELFF
>few|TRBJ2-4|TRBV18|-
TGTGCCAGCTCACTCTTCGGTCCTAGGACACTAAAAAACATTCAGTACTTC
CASSLFGPRTLKNIQYF
>-|TRBJ2-1|TRBV15|-
TGTGCCACCAGCAGAGTTTTGGATGAGCAGTTCTTC
CATSRVLDEQFF
>few|TRBJ1-5|TRBV12-3/TRBV12-4|-
TGTGCCAGCAGCCAGACAGGCCATCAGCCCCAGCATTTT
CASSQTGHQPQHF
>many|TRBJ2-3|TRBV6-5|-
TGTGCCAGCAGTTACTCGAGGGGGACAGATACGCAGTATTTT
CASSYSRGTDTQYF
>few|TRBJ2-4|TRBV20-1|-
TGCAGTGCTAGAGATAGGGCAGCTCTAGCCAAAAACATTCAGTACTTC
CSARDRAALAKNIQYF
>few|TRBJ1-1|TRBV5-1|TRBD1
TGCGCCAGCAGCTTGGGTTTGCAGGGGGCCCTTCTCAGAACTGAAGCTTTCTTT
CASSLGLQGALLRTEAFF
>-|TRBJ2-3|TRBV4-1|-
TGCGCCAGCAGCCAACGGACAGACAGCACAGATACGCAGTATTTT
CASSQRTDSTDTQYF
>-|TRBJ2-3|TRBV5-1|-
TGCGCCAGCGGGGACCCCCACACAGATACGCAGTATTTT
CASGDPHTDTQYF
>few|TRBJ2-3|TRBV6-5|TRBD1
TGTGCCAGCAGTTACTTATACAGGGGGCGCGGGTATACGCAGTATTTT
CASSYLYRGRGYTQYF
>few|TRBJ2-3|TRBV4-3|TRBD2
TGCGCCAGCAGCCAACTAGCGGGGGGCGATACGCAGTATTTT
CASSQLAGGDTQYF
>-|TRBJ2-1|TRBV10-3|-
TGTGCCACGCAAGAGCCGGAACACCCCTACAATGAGCAGTTCTTC
CATQEPEHPYNEQFF
>-|TRBJ1-1|TRBV6-5|-
TGTGCCAGCAGTTACTCGATATGGACAGAAAAGCCTGAAGCTTTCTTT
CASSYSIWTEKPEAFF
>few|TRBJ2-5|TRBV18|TRBD2
TGTGCCAGCTCACCAACACTAGCGAGCTTTGAGGAGACCCAGTACTTC
CASSPTLASFEETQYF
>-|TRBJ2-7|TRBV6-2/TRBV6-3|TRBD1
TGTGCCAGCACCAGGACAGGGAACGAGCAGTACTTC
CASTRTGNEQYF
>many|TRBJ2-5|TRBV7-9|-
TGTGCCAGCAGCTTAGCGCGTCTAGAGGGCTCTCAAGAGACCCAGTACTTC
CASSLARLEGSQETQYF
>few|TRBJ2-1|TRBV5-1|TRBD1
TGCGCCAGCAGCCTACAGGGGGCGAGTGAGCAGTTCTTC
CASSLQGASEQFF